This TCR beta chain was identified in a study of CD8+ T cells in alopecia areata. General study results and limits: It was lesional scalp, especially alopecia totalis/universalis, that showed higher clonality than normal scalp.

The germline gives CDR1 PRHDT, CDR2 FYEKMQ (reference sequence). V was cut by 0 bases and J by 3 bases, with 9 bases left in between. The CDR3 is 14 residues long. On this clone: Its antigen is currently unknown.

cDNA serving as the sequencing template came from extracted, reverse transcribed RNA. Using immunoSEQ multiplex PCR, the repertoire was profiled, and TCRdb retains in-frame clones only, with some absent. There are 65,000 to 70,000 clones in the sample; approximately 60% occur only once, and more than 15% lies in the top ten. Alopecia areata patients provided lesional scalp punch biopsies and peripheral blood, both collected for the study. Using a FACSAria, the CD4+ and CD8+ T cells were sorted from the PBMCs. This chain uses TRBV13 with TRBJ2-7; D ambiguous. The sample consisted of CD8+ T cells sorted from blood, taken at week 0. This clonotype was sampled from a human donor with alopecia areata. Written as DNA, the CDR3 is TGTGCCAGCAGCTTAGGGGGCGAGTACTACGAGCAGTACTTC. Translated: CASSLGGEYYEQYF.